These 25 T cell receptor beta chains were sequenced from one sample in a study of shared clonotypes between healthy human individuals. Sequencing was performed with immunoSEQ multiplex PCR; in TCRdb, only in-frame clones are kept and a portion is missing. The top ten hold 1.5% to 2% of the sample, which has 550,000 to 800,000 clones, 74% seen once. Material for sequencing was memory CD4+ T cells sorted from blood. Subset reported: CD45RA-negative fraction. These receptor sequences come from a woman aged 25 to 39 in good health.

The chain is built from TRBV25-1 and TRBJ1-1; the D gene is possibly TRBD1 (6 bases). Deletions cut 9 bases from V and 4 bases from J, with 12 bases between. The CDR3 is 12 residues long. Germline-derived CDR1 and CDR2 are MGHDK and SYGVNS. The CDR3, as DNA: TGTGCCAGTAAACGGGGGGCCACTGAAGCTTTCTTT. Protein product: CASKRGATEAFF.

The gene calls are TRBV25-1 and TRBJ2-5, with TRBD2 matching over 14 bases. Looked up from germline, CDR1 is MGHDK and CDR2 is SYGVNS. The trim removed 3 bases at V and 2 bases at J, leaving 8 bases unmatched. The CDR3 contains 18 residues. DNA of the CDR3: TGTGCCAGCAGTGATCCCGGGACTAGCGGGAGTAGGCAAGAGACCCAGTACTTC. Translation: CASSDPGTSGSRQETQYF.

Comment on this clone: A much larger clone lies one base from this, so it may be a read error. The gene calls are TRBV5-6 and TRBJ1-5; D unclear. V was shortened by 1 base and J by 4 bases, with 3 bases between the two germline ends. Germline V CDR1 and CDR2: SGHDT, YYEEEE. This CDR3 is built from 12 residues. CDR3 bases: TGTGCCAGCAGCTTGCAGAATCAGCCCCAGCATTTT. Translated: CASSLQNQPQHF.

V usage is TRBV6-5 and J usage is TRBJ1-3; weak D call: TRBD1 (5 bases). The ends were cut back, 8 bases at V and 0 bases at J, with 11 bases in the middle. The CDR3 covers 14 residues. The germline gives CDR1 MNHEY, CDR2 SVGAGI. The CDR3 DNA sequence: TGTGCCAGCGCAGGGAGTTACTCTGGAAACACCATATATTTT. Protein sequence: CASAGSYSGNTIYF.

This rearrangement joins TRBV25-1 to TRBJ1-1; D may be TRBD1 (5 bases). V lost 3 bases to trimming and J lost 6 bases, with 11 bases between them. Germline V lookup: CDR1 MGHDK, CDR2 SYGVNS. The CDR3 runs 13 residues. As DNA, the CDR3 is TGTGCCAGCAGTGACTATTTGGGGGCTGAAGCTTTCTTT. Translation gives CASSDYLGAEAFF. The full variable domain, in which reference TRBV25-1 and TRBJ1-1 provide the parts outside the CDR3, is EADIYQTPRYLVIGTGKKITLECSQTMGHDKMYWYQQDPGMELHLIHYSYGVNSTEKGDLSSESTVSRIRTEHFPLTLESARPSHTSQYLCASSDYLGAEAFFGQGTRLTVV.

V is TRBV5-1 and J is TRBJ2-5; tentatively, D is TRBD2 (5 bases). The CDR3 runs 15 residues. Germline V lookup: CDR1 SGHRS, CDR2 YFSETQ. V was shortened by 0 bases and J by 5 bases, with 14 bases between the two germline ends. The chain's CDR3 is CASSLGLAGRETQYF. In nucleotides, the CDR3 is TGCGCCAGCAGCTTGGGCCTCGCGGGTCGGGAGACCCAGTACTTC. Full variable domain (rest looked up from reference TRBV5-1 and TRBJ2-5): KAGVTQTPRYLIKTRGQQVTLSCSPISGHRSVSWYQQTPGQGLQFLFEYFSETQRNKGNFPGRFSGRQFSNSRSEMNVSTLELGDSALYLCASSLGLAGRETQYFGPGTRLLVL.

The chain couples TRBV11-3 to TRBJ2-1; TRBD2 agrees at 7 bases. With 4 bases clipped from V and 7 bases from J, the junction kept 10 bases outside the gene matches. Germline V gene lookup returns CDR1 SGHNT and CDR2 YENEEA. The CDR3 has 15 residues. This CDR3 reads CASSSAGAQHNEQFF. CDR3 nucleotides: TGTGCCAGCAGCTCGGCGGGAGCCCAGCATAATGAGCAGTTCTTC. Using reference TRBV11-3 and TRBJ2-1 for the parts outside the CDR3, the full variable domain is EAGVVQSPRYKIIEKKQPVAFWCNPISGHNTLYWYLQNLGQGPELLIRYENEEAVDDSQLPKDRFSAERLKGVDSTLKIQPAELGDSAVYLCASSSAGAQHNEQFFGPGTRLTVL.

This sequence joins TRBV7-9 and TRBJ1-5, with a possible D match to TRBD1 (5 bases). The CDR3 length is 15 residues. The germline gives CDR1 SEHNR, CDR2 FQNEAQ (reference sequence). V lost 4 bases, J lost 5 bases, and 15 bases lay in between. CDR3 sequence (DNA): TGTGCCAGCAGCTCTGACGGCAGGGACCATCAGCCCCAGCATTTT. Translating gives CASSSDGRDHQPQHF.

The gene calls are TRBV2 and TRBJ1-4, with 9 bases lining up with TRBD1. CDR3 size: 12 residues. Per germline, CDR1 SNHLY and CDR2 FYNNEI. Trimming took 9 bases from V and 6 from J; bases not matched to a gene: 2. CDR3 DNA: TGTGCCAGTAGACAGGGGGATGAAAAACTGTTTTTT. Residues: CASRQGDEKLFF.

This rearrangement joins TRBV6-5 to TRBJ1-2; D is possibly TRBD1 (6 bases). Trimming stripped 5 bases from V and 6 bases from J, with 16 bases between. The CDR3 covers 14 residues. Germline CDR1 reads MNHEY; CDR2 reads SVGAGI. The CDR3 DNA reads TGTGCCAGCAGTCTTCAGGGGCAGAAAAATGGCTACACCTTC. This translates into CASSLQGQKNGYTF.

J is TRBJ2-4 and V is TRBV9, with 9 positions matching TRBD1. CDR1 and CDR2 from the germline V gene are SGDLS and YYNGEE. V lost 3 bases, J lost 7 bases, and 8 bases stayed unmatched. The CDR3 contains 15 residues. The CDR3 DNA sequence: TGTGCCAGCAGCGCGGAGGGACAGGGCCTGAACATTCAGTACTTC. Encoded protein: CASSAEGQGLNIQYF.

The V call is TRBV27, the J call TRBJ2-1; a possible D gene is TRBD1 (7 bases). CDR1 and CDR2 (germline): MNHEY, SMNVEV (reference sequence). The CDR3 covers 15 residues. Trimming pared 6 bases from V and 9 bases from J, leaving 21 bases between. CDR3 in amino acids: CASSQTRGVHGEQFF. Here the CDR3 DNA reads TGTGCCAGCAGCCAGACCAGGGGGGTCCACGGTGAGCAGTTCTTC.

The chain combines TRBV7-6 with TRBJ2-7; D possibly corresponds to TRBD2 (5 bases). Germline CDR1 reads SGHVS; CDR2 reads FNYEAQ. The V gene lost 1 base and the J gene lost 2 bases, with 15 bases spanning the gap. The CDR3 covers 16 residues. This CDR3 is CASSLVTGSRAYEQYF. The CDR3 region has the DNA TGTGCCAGCAGCTTAGTAACGGGAAGTCGTGCCTACGAGCAGTACTTC.

The gene calls are TRBV9 and TRBJ1-1; 7 nucleotides align to TRBD1. Per germline, CDR1 SGDLS and CDR2 YYNGEE. V shed 0 bases and J 6 bases; nucleotides not matched to a gene: 5. The length of the CDR3 is 14 residues. CDR3 amino acids: CASSVEATGPEAFF. CDR3 nucleotide sequence: TGTGCCAGCAGCGTAGAAGCGACAGGGCCTGAAGCTTTCTTT.

The genes are TRBV27 and TRBJ2-7; 9 bases are a match to TRBD1. The CDR3 has 13 amino acids. The germline V gene encodes CDR1 MNHEY and CDR2 SMNVEV (reference sequence). J gave up 6 bases and V 7 bases, and 7 bases lay outside the gene matches. In DNA, the CDR3 is TGTGCCAGCAAGCCCGGGACAGGGTTCGAGCAGTACTTC. This translates into CASKPGTGFEQYF.

This chain uses TRBV7-2 with TRBJ2-1, with 8 positions matching TRBD1. CDR3 length: 13 residues. Germline lookup yields CDR1 SGHTA and CDR2 FQGNSA. The CDR3 DNA follows: TGTGCTATACAGGGGGATCCAATTTACGGGCAGTTCTTC. Amino acid sequence: CAIQGDPIYGQFF.

This chain links TRBV7-6 with TRBJ2-2; 9 bases fit TRBD2. The CDR3 has 16 residues. CDR1 and CDR2 (germline): SGHVS, FNYEAQ. Trimming cost V 3 bases and J 1 base; bases outside gene matches: 3. The DNA of the CDR3 is TGTGCCAGCAGCTTGCAGACTAGCGGGAACACCGGGGAGCTGTTTTTT. As protein: CASSLQTSGNTGELFF.

The chain carries TRBV28 and TRBJ1-1; D uncertain. With 8 bases removed from V and 3 bases from J, the gap between germline ends came to 13 bases. The CDR3 contains 13 residues. CDR1 is MDHEN, CDR2 SYDVKM, per germline. The DNA of the CDR3 is TGTGCCAGCGGGCACAAGGGTGACACTGAAGCTTTCTTT. Protein product: CASGHKGDTEAFF.

V usage is TRBV5-1 and J usage is TRBJ1-1, with D possibly being TRBD1 (6 bases). This CDR3 has 14 residues. Germline V gene sequence: CDR1 SGHRS, CDR2 YFSETQ. Trimming cost V 7 bases and J 0 bases, with 13 bases left between them. CDR3: CASRGGGMNTEAFF. The CDR3 DNA sequence: TGCGCCAGCCGAGGAGGGGGAATGAACACTGAAGCTTTCTTT.

The V gene is TRBV5-1, the J gene TRBJ1-2; 9 nucleotides align to TRBD1. Unmatched junction bases numbered 11, after V lost 4 bases and J lost 7 bases. The CDR3 extends over 15 amino acids. Germline-derived CDR1 and CDR2 are SGHRS and YFSETQ. The CDR3 is CASSKGDREGGGYTF. As DNA, the CDR3 is TGCGCCAGCAGCAAGGGGGACAGGGAAGGTGGTGGCTACACCTTC.

This clone was picked up one time. The genes are TRBV28 and TRBJ2-2; 13 bases fit TRBD2. The CDR3 has 22 residues. Germline V CDR1 and CDR2: MDHEN, SYDVKM. The V and J ends lost 3 bases and 5 bases, in that order; junction bases with no gene match: 21. The CDR3 DNA reads as TGTGCCAGCAGTTTCTTTAGTTGGGGACTAGCGGGACGAGTCGTAAAGACCGGGGAGCTGTTTTTT. This encodes CASSFFSWGLAGRVVKTGELFF.

The chain is built from TRBV27 and TRBJ2-6; the D is unclear. The CDR3 length is 15 residues. Germline CDR1 reads MNHEY; CDR2 reads SMNVEV (reference sequence). The V end lost 2 bases, the J end lost 3 bases, and 8 bases lay between the germline ends. The CDR3 DNA sequence: TGTGCCAGCAGTTTAAGATATCATGGGGCCAACGTCCTGACTTTC. It yields the protein CASSLRYHGANVLTF.

Notes on this clone: A junction end diverges from the germline sequence, so it may reflect a read error. The chain links TRBV7-2 to TRBJ2-1; no firm D call. The CDR3 is 15 residues long. The germline V gene has CDR1 SGHTA and CDR2 FQGNSA. CDR3: CVSSFAAHSYNEQFF. CDR3 coding DNA: TGTGTCAGCAGCTTCGCCGCCCACTCGTACAATGAGCAGTTCTTC. Complete variable domain (other parts from reference TRBV7-2 and TRBJ2-1): GAGVSQSPSNKVTEKGKDVELRCDPISGHTALYWYRQSLGQGLEFLIYFQGNSAPDKSGLPSDRFSAERTGGSVSTLTIQRTQQEDSAVYLCVSSFAAHSYNEQFFGPGTRLTVL.

The chain recombines TRBV9 with TRBJ2-6; D gene ambiguous. The CDR3 consists of 13 residues. The germline V gene encodes CDR1 SGDLS and CDR2 YYNGEE. V shed 3 bases and J shed 2 bases, with 3 bases lying between them. The CDR3 bases are TGTGCCAGCAGCGGACCTGGGGCCAACGTCCTGACTTTC. It is translated as CASSGPGANVLTF.

A word on this clone: This probably arose from a read error, given a far larger clone one base away. V and J are TRBV7-2 and TRBJ2-2; TRBD2 aligns across 10 bases. Germline CDR1 is SGHTA and CDR2 is FQGNSA. This CDR3 contains 14 residues. The CDR3 loop is CVSSLAGGTGELFF. The DNA for the CDR3 is TGTGTCAGCAGCTTAGCGGGGGGCACCGGGGAGCTGTTTTTT.